The 22 T cell receptor beta chains below all came from one sample that was sequenced in a study of T-cell memory formation after mild COVID-19. One entry per CDR3 protein results from TCRdb running MiXCR on the 5' RACE reads. The data contain about 400,000 distinct CDR3 sequences, approximately 15% of them singletons. Sequencing was carried out using PBMCs or a T cell subset sorted from them (not recorded which). These receptors were taken from a man aged 18-30 years who had mild COVID-19 (a few samples of this study predate the infection). Cell type and time point are not known.

The gene calls are TRBV28 and TRBJ2-7; D gene unclear. Trimming took 3 bases from V and 6 from J, leaving 9 bases between them. Per the germline V gene, CDR1 is MDHEN and CDR2 is SYDVKM. The CDR3 spans 12 residues. The CDR3 reads CASSFLGSEQYV. CDR3 in DNA: TGTGCCAGCAGTTTTCTGGGATCCGAGCAGTACGTC.

This clonotype appeared many times. The J gene is TRBJ1-3, the V gene TRBV5-1; D remains ambiguous. The germline V gene encodes CDR1 SGHRS and CDR2 YFSETQ. The CDR3 sequence is 15 residues long. With 4 bases removed from V and 0 bases from J, the gap between germline ends came to 11 bases. CDR3 bases: TGCGCCAGCAGCGCCGGACTGTACTCTGGAAACACCATATATTTT. This translates into CASSAGLYSGNTIYF. Supplemented by reference TRBV5-1 and TRBJ1-3, the full variable domain reads KAGVTQTPRYLIKTRGQQVTLSCSPISGHRSVSWYQQTPGQGLQFLFEYFSETQRNKGNFPGRFSGRQFSNSRSEMNVSTLELGDSALYLCASSAGLYSGNTIYFGEGSWLTVV.

This sequence joins TRBV12-3 or TRBV12-4 and TRBJ2-1; a weak D match, TRBD2 (7 bases). Trimming took off 2 bases at V and 5 bases at J, with 13 bases between the two ends. CDR3 size: 15 residues. CDR3 region: CASSLIGGRNNEQFF. The CDR3 DNA is TGTGCCAGCAGTTTAATCGGGGGGCGCAACAATGAGCAGTTCTTC.

This clonotype was seen a few times. The V gene is TRBV2, the J gene TRBJ2-5; D ambiguous. Germline values: CDR1 SNHLY, CDR2 FYNNEI. The CDR3 is 10 amino acids. Trimming cost V 9 bases and J 5 bases, with 7 bases left between them. CDR3 loop: CASGRETQYF. CDR3 in DNA: TGTGCCAGTGGGCGGGAGACCCAGTACTTC.

This chain uses TRBV12-3 or TRBV12-4 with TRBJ2-3, with D unresolved. Trimming took off 7 bases at V and 4 bases at J, with 9 bases between the two ends. CDR3 length equals 12 residues. The CDR3 DNA is TGTGCCAGCACCCTTTGGCCAGATACGCAGTATTTT. This translates into CASTLWPDTQYF.

This chain joins TRBV12-3 or TRBV12-4 and TRBJ2-3; TRBD2 matches 7 bases. The CDR3 spans 14 residues. The V and J ends lost 6 bases and 2 bases, in that order; junction bases with no gene match: 5. The CDR3, as DNA: TGTGCCAGCAGAACTAGCGCCCCCACAGATACGCAGTATTTT. Protein sequence: CASRTSAPTDTQYF.

This clonotype appeared a few times. This sequence joins TRBV15 and TRBJ2-2, with D perhaps matching TRBD1 (5 bases). The CDR3 totals 14 residues. The V and J ends lost 8 bases and 2 bases respectively, with 12 bases between them. CDR1 is LNHNV and CDR2 is YYDKDF in the germline V gene (reference sequence). The CDR3 loop reads CATAAQVNTGELFF. The CDR3, as DNA: TGTGCCACCGCTGCACAGGTAAACACCGGGGAGCTGTTTTTT.

This clonotype was observed at least ten times. The chain couples TRBV12-3 or TRBV12-4 to TRBJ2-5, with D possibly being TRBD1 or TRBD2 (5 bases each). V dropped 5 bases and J dropped 5 bases, with 15 bases sitting between them. CDR3 length: 14 residues. The CDR3 DNA reads as TGTGCCAGCAGTCCCCTCTGGGGGTTGGAGACCCAGTACTTC. Translated, it gives CASSPLWGLETQYF.

V usage is TRBV12-3 or TRBV12-4 and J usage is TRBJ2-1, with TRBD2 matching 7 bases. The CDR3 totals 14 residues. The V segment lost 3 bases and the J segment 7 bases; nucleotides outside the gene matches: 6. The CDR3 loop is CASSLASSGNEQFF. The CDR3 DNA reads as TGTGCCAGCAGTTTGGCGTCTAGCGGAAATGAGCAGTTCTTC.

About this clonotype itself: It may be a read error: a sequence one base away is much more abundant. The rearrangement joins TRBV6-5 to TRBJ2-6; D gene ambiguous. Trimming left V 2 bases short and J 2 bases short, with 1 base between. Germline V gene lookup returns CDR1 MNHEY and CDR2 SVGAGI. This CDR3 has 13 residues. CDR3 residues: CASSYAGANVLTF. CDR3 in DNA: TGTGCCAGCAGTTACGCTGGGGCCAACGTCCTGACTTTC.

This clonotype was seen repeatedly, ten times or more. J is TRBJ2-3 and V is TRBV12-3 or TRBV12-4; maybe TRBD2 (5 bases). There are 15 residues in the CDR3. Between the trimmed V and J ends, which lost 5 bases and 1 base, there was a span of 13 bases. The CDR3 region is CASSPQKRRTDTQYF. CDR3 sequence (DNA): TGTGCCAGCAGTCCCCAAAAGCGGCGCACAGATACGCAGTATTTT.

V usage is TRBV7-3 and J usage is TRBJ2-2; D gene uncertain. This CDR3 has 15 residues. The germline V gene encodes CDR1 SGHTA and CDR2 FQGTGA. The V end lost 5 bases, the J end lost 5 bases, and 15 bases lay between the germline ends. CDR3 sequence: CASSPPAPVTGELFF. The CDR3 DNA sequence: TGTGCCAGCAGCCCCCCAGCCCCTGTAACCGGGGAGCTGTTTTTT.

This clonotype was detected only a few times. J is TRBJ2-1 and V is TRBV24-1; D possibly matches TRBD1 or TRBD2 (7 bases each). Trimming cost V 4 bases and J 6 bases, with 18 bases left between them. This CDR3 spans 16 amino acids. The germline V gene encodes CDR1 KGHDR and CDR2 SFDVKD. CDR3 DNA sequence: TGTGCCACCAGTGACTCAGACAGGGAGGGGGTCAATGAGCAGTTCTTC. It translates to CATSDSDREGVNEQFF.

This clonotype has only a few counts. The V call is TRBV7-9, the J call TRBJ2-2, with TRBD1 identical over 7 bases. The germline V gene encodes CDR1 SEHNR and CDR2 FQNEAQ (reference sequence). With V trimmed by 5 bases and J by 6 bases, 9 bases remained unmatched. The CDR3 totals 15 residues. CDR3 nucleotides: TGTGCCAGCAGCCCCAGACAGGGTAACGCCGGGGAGCTGTTTTTT. The encoded protein is CASSPRQGNAGELFF.

The chain uses TRBV20-1 and TRBJ2-4, with TRBD1 as a possible D gene (6 bases). The germline V gene encodes CDR1 DFQATT and CDR2 SNEGSKA (reference sequence). The length of the CDR3 is 14 residues. V was shortened by 7 bases and J by 3 bases, with 16 bases between the two germline ends. The CDR3 region has the DNA TGCAGTGGCGTTCCTGGACAGAACAAAAACATTCAGTACTTC. Its protein product is CSGVPGQNKNIQYF.

In its sample, this clonotype was seen a few times. The chain combines TRBV7-2 with TRBJ1-5; possible D gene TRBD1, 5 bases. Germline CDR1 and CDR2: SGHTA and FQGNSA. V gave up 2 bases and J gave up 11 bases, with 13 bases separating them. This CDR3 has 13 residues. This chain's CDR3 is CASSLSQGGTQHF. CDR3 bases: TGTGCCAGCAGCTTAAGTCAGGGAGGGACCCAGCATTTT.

The rearrangement joins TRBV19 to TRBJ1-2; possible D gene TRBD1, 6 bases. CDR1 is LNHDA and CDR2 is SQIVND in the germline V gene (reference sequence). With 1 base removed from V and 4 bases from J, the gap between germline ends came to 13 bases. The CDR3 is 15 amino acids. CDR3 sequence reads: CASSIGPTGIYGYTF. The CDR3 DNA reads TGTGCCAGTAGTATAGGGCCTACAGGGATCTATGGCTACACCTTC.

The gene calls are TRBV9 and TRBJ1-6; 10 nucleotides line up with TRBD1. V was pared by 0 bases and J by 10 bases, with 16 bases of the junction left unmatched. The CDR3 is 19 amino acids. Germline V gene sequence: CDR1 SGDLS, CDR2 YYNGEE. The CDR3 loop reads CASSVGTITGTGEGSPLHF. The CDR3 nucleotides read TGTGCCAGCAGCGTAGGGACCATTACCGGGACAGGGGAAGGATCACCCCTCCACTTT.

This chain connects TRBV10-3 to TRBJ2-1; D tentatively reads TRBD1 or TRBD2 (7 bases each). The germline V gene has CDR1 ENHRY and CDR2 SYGVKD. The CDR3 is 16 amino acids. V lost 10 bases to trimming and J lost 5 bases, with 24 bases between them. The CDR3, as DNA: TGTGCCACCAGGGGGGGGGCGAGCGGGCCCCACAATGAGCAGTTCTTC. Translation: CATRGGASGPHNEQFF.

This chain links TRBV5-1 with TRBJ1-2; no clear D. The germline V gene encodes CDR1 SGHRS and CDR2 YFSETQ. With 1 base removed from V and 0 bases from J, the gap between germline ends came to 10 bases. The CDR3 sequence is 15 residues long. The CDR3 protein is CASSLPGTSNYGYTF. Written as DNA, the CDR3 is TGCGCCAGCAGCTTGCCAGGAACGTCTAACTATGGCTACACCTTC.

This chain links TRBV12-3 or TRBV12-4 with TRBJ2-1, with 15 bases identical to TRBD2. There are 15 residues in the CDR3. The trim removed 5 bases at V and 12 bases at J, leaving 8 bases unmatched. The CDR3 sequence: CASSRRTSGGAVQFF. The CDR3, as DNA: TGTGCCAGCAGTAGGAGGACTAGCGGGGGGGCCGTGCAGTTCTTC.

This sequence joins TRBV6-5 and TRBJ1-2, with D perhaps matching TRBD1 (5 bases). This CDR3 spans 15 amino acids. The ends were cut back, 5 bases at V and 4 bases at J, with 17 bases in the middle. Per the germline V gene, CDR1 is MNHEY and CDR2 is SVGAGI. CDR3 nucleotide sequence: TGTGCCAGCAGTAGTCAGGGTACGGGCAGCTATGGCTACACCTTC. This sequence encodes CASSSQGTGSYGYTF.